This entry lists 18 T cell receptor beta chains sequenced from one sample in a study of T cells after yellow fever vaccination (dated by TCRdb to between 2018 and 2020). Sample treatment or condition, as interpreted from the label and publication: live attenuated yellow fever vaccine strain. Libraries were built with 5' RACE. Sequenced on an Illumina HiSeq 2500. Through fastp at Q25 and MiXCR, TCRdb rebuilt clones from the public reads, retaining in-frame beta chains. Each entry merges the rows of one CDR3 protein and shows their most common DNA and genes. The sample profile shows about 370,000 distinct CDR3 sequences; 11% of them were found once. The top ten clones comprise 15% to 20% of the sample. The sample in question was PBMCs, obtained on the day of the first yellow fever vaccination. The source is a man aged 18 to 29 who received the YFV17D yellow fever vaccine.

The sample holds many counts of this clonotype. This chain joins TRBV7-2 and TRBJ2-5; TRBD1 might be the D (6 bases). The CDR3 extends over 13 amino acids. The V gene lost 5 bases and the J gene lost 2 bases, with 9 bases spanning the gap. Germline V gene sequence: CDR1 SGHTA, CDR2 FQGNSA. The CDR3 region is CASSPDRQETQYF. CDR3 coding DNA: TGTGCCAGCAGCCCGGACAGACAAGAGACCCAGTACTTC.

This clonotype was found many times. V and J are TRBV18 and TRBJ1-2; D is possibly TRBD1 (6 bases). V was shortened by 2 bases and J by 4 bases, with 14 bases between the two germline ends. This CDR3 has 15 residues. Per the germline V gene, CDR1 is KGHSH and CDR2 is LQKENI. Here the CDR3 reads CASSPTRGQLYGYTF. The DNA of the CDR3 is TGTGCCAGCTCACCAACTAGAGGACAGCTCTATGGCTACACCTTC.

This clonotype was counted only a few times. This chain links TRBV20-1 with TRBJ1-5; possible D gene TRBD1, 6 bases. The CDR3 sequence is 15 residues long. V was trimmed by 1 base and J by 3 bases, leaving 13 bases between them. Germline values: CDR1 DFQATT, CDR2 SNEGSKA (reference sequence). The CDR3 coding sequence is TGCAGTGCTAGAGTCCAGGGGCGGTTCAATCAGCCCCAGCATTTT. Protein sequence: CSARVQGRFNQPQHF.

The CDR3 nucleotides are TGTGCCAGCAGCGTATCACAGGCTAGCTATAATTCACCCCTCCACTTT. Protein sequence: CASSVSQASYNSPLHF. The chain couples TRBV9 to TRBJ1-6; D possibly corresponds to TRBD1 (5 bases). The CDR3 contains 16 residues. Trimming took 1 base from V and 3 from J, leaving 11 bases between them. Looked up from germline, CDR1 is SGDLS and CDR2 is YYNGEE.

Only a few counts were recorded for this clonotype. This sequence joins TRBV19 and TRBJ2-5, with D unclear. Trimming removed 7 bases at V and 3 bases at J, with 15 bases between. Germline V gene sequence: CDR1 LNHDA, CDR2 SQIVND (reference sequence). The CDR3 length is 14 residues. The CDR3 loop reads CASKGEVAEETQYF. The CDR3 DNA reads TGTGCCAGTAAGGGCGAGGTGGCCGAAGAGACCCAGTACTTC.

The CDR3 is CASSDPQGQGTVEQYV. The DNA for the CDR3 is TGTGCCAGCAGCGACCCGCAGGGGCAGGGGACTGTCGAGCAGTACGTC. V and J are TRBV6-2 or TRBV6-3 and TRBJ2-7; tentatively, D is TRBD1 or TRBD2 (6 bases each). Deletions cut 6 bases from V and 6 bases from J, with 24 bases between. The CDR3 totals 16 residues. Germline V gene lookup returns CDR1 MNHEY and CDR2 SVGEGT.

This clonotype was counted at least ten times. The chain carries TRBV7-2 and TRBJ1-1, with D perhaps matching TRBD1 (6 bases). Trimming stripped 5 bases from V and 5 bases from J, with 12 bases between. The V gene's germline CDR1 is SGHTA and CDR2 FQGNSA. This CDR3 comprises 13 residues. Here the CDR3 DNA reads TGTGCCAGCAGCACCCAGGGGAGGACTGAAGCTTTCTTT. Residues: CASSTQGRTEAFF.

This clonotype was recorded at least ten times. The V call is TRBV10-3, the J call TRBJ2-7, with D possibly being TRBD1 or TRBD2 (5 bases each). The CDR3 runs 13 residues. The V end lost 7 bases, the J end lost 0 bases, and 10 bases lay between the germline ends. Germline CDR1 and CDR2: ENHRY and SYGVKD. Here the CDR3 reads CAIMGPGSYEQYF. CDR3 DNA: TGTGCCATCATGGGACCGGGCTCCTACGAGCAGTACTTC.

There are a few counts of this clonotype. V and J are TRBV19 and TRBJ2-5; 9 bases fit TRBD2. This CDR3 is 14 amino acids long. Germline V gene data show CDR1 as LNHDA and CDR2 as SQIVND (reference sequence). V lost 4 bases to trimming and J lost 9 bases; unmatched junction nucleotides: 9. This CDR3 reads CASSKGLAPVAQYF. The CDR3 coding sequence is TGTGCCAGTAGTAAGGGACTAGCTCCTGTTGCCCAGTACTTC.

This clonotype was seen a handful of times. This rearrangement joins TRBV20-1 to TRBJ1-2, with TRBD1 as a possible D gene (5 bases). CDR1 and CDR2 from the germline V gene are DFQATT and SNEGSKA (reference sequence). V shed 0 bases and J shed 8 bases, with 13 bases lying between them. The CDR3 totals 13 residues. As DNA, the CDR3 is TGCAGTGCTAGAGATCGCGGGGGAGTCGGCTACACCTTC. It is translated as CSARDRGGVGYTF.

The chain recombines TRBV6-5 with TRBJ2-6; D gene uncertain. Trimming left V 0 bases short and J 1 base short, with 7 bases between. Germline values: CDR1 MNHEY, CDR2 SVGAGI. The CDR3 consists of 16 residues. CDR3 in amino acids: CASSYSTLSGANVLTF. The CDR3, as DNA: TGTGCCAGCAGTTACTCGACCTTATCTGGGGCCAACGTCCTGACTTTC.

This clonotype was found a few times. This chain uses TRBV4-1 with TRBJ1-5; no definite D call. Germline loops: CDR1 MGHRA, CDR2 YSYEKL. With 5 bases removed from V and 0 bases from J, the gap between germline ends came to 11 bases. This CDR3 region has 15 residues. The CDR3 nucleotides read TGCGCCAGCAGCTCTAGACCTCTTAGCAATCAGCCCCAGCATTTT. Translated, it gives CASSSRPLSNQPQHF.

This clonotype was recorded a few times. The rearrangement joins TRBV7-2 to TRBJ1-5; no firm D call. In germline, CDR1 is SGHTA, CDR2 FQGNSA. This CDR3 is built from 13 residues. V lost 1 base to trimming and J lost 3 bases, with 4 bases between them. The CDR3 coding sequence is TGTGCCAGCAGCTTAGATTTCAATCAGCCCCAGCATTTT. Translating gives CASSLDFNQPQHF.

A few counts support this clonotype. CDR3 sequence: CASSLKDEQYF. Here the CDR3 DNA reads TGTGCCAGCAGCTTAAAGGACGAGCAGTACTTC. The V gene is TRBV11-3, the J gene TRBJ2-7; D uncertain. The CDR3 sequence is 11 residues long. Trimming removed 2 bases at V and 5 bases at J, with 4 bases between. Germline assignment: CDR1 SGHNT and CDR2 YENEEA.

This clonotype was observed a few times. The chain joins TRBV7-9 to TRBJ2-6, with D possibly TRBD1 on 5 matching bases. The CDR3 runs to 17 residues. The germline gives CDR1 SEHNR, CDR2 FQNEAQ (reference sequence). The ends were cut back, 6 bases at V and 2 bases at J, with 17 bases in the middle. The DNA of the CDR3 is TGTGCCAGCAGTCCGGCAGGGTCATTACCTGGGGCCAACGTCCTGACTTTC. Translating it yields CASSPAGSLPGANVLTF.

This clonotype showed up many times. This sequence joins TRBV4-2 and TRBJ1-4; no definite D call. Trimming took 4 bases from V and 0 from J, leaving 12 bases between them. CDR3 length: 16 amino acids. Germline V gene sequence: CDR1 LGHNA, CDR2 YNFKEQ. CDR3 in amino acids: CASSPWTQSTNEKLFF. CDR3 DNA: TGTGCCAGCAGCCCATGGACGCAGTCAACTAATGAAAAACTGTTTTTT.

In its sample, this clonotype was seen a few times. This rearrangement joins TRBV23-1 to TRBJ1-1, with unresolved D. TRBV23-1 counts as an open reading frame of uncertain function. The CDR3 loop spans 13 amino acids. V was pared by 10 bases and J by 4 bases, with 16 bases between. CDR3 DNA: TGCGCCACCCCCCGCGGGAGGGCCACTGAAGCTTTCTTT. Protein: CATPRGRATEAFF.

The chain carries TRBV6-1 and TRBJ2-1, with D possibly called TRBD1 or TRBD2 (5 bases each). Trimming left V 6 bases short and J 6 bases short, with 15 bases between. The CDR3 covers 14 residues. Germline V lookup: CDR1 MNHNS, CDR2 SASEGT. The CDR3 protein is CASSDSGAGNEQFF. The CDR3 region has the DNA TGTGCCAGCAGCGATTCCGGGGCGGGCAATGAGCAGTTCTTC.